This paragraph reports one T cell receptor (beta chain). This clonotype has only a few counts. Its binding antigen is unknown. Base qualities are not recorded, but no much larger clone differs from it by a single base. These data are taken from a study of T-cell reconstitution after alpha-beta-depleted transplantation in children (dated by TCRdb to the mid-2010s). Regarding the research as a whole: T-cell immune reconstitution after TCRalphabeta/CD19-depleted allogeneic hematopoietic cell transplantation in children was quantitatively tracked in the study by means of TCR repertoire profiling.

This sample's treatment or condition label indicates: allogeneic hematopoietic cell transplantation with graft depleted of TCRalphabeta T cells and CD19 B cells. TCRalphabeta/CD19-depleted allogeneic hematopoietic cell grafts were given to the transplant recipients, all of whom were children. The CDR3 runs 15 residues from the cysteine to the phenylalanine. Only the CDR3 region is kept as DNA, spanning 45 bases read in frame from base 1. V has 4 bases trimmed and J has 2 bases trimmed; junction bases matching no gene number 9. The germline V gene specifies SGHRS as CDR1 and YFSETQ as CDR2. The library came from PCR. Sequencer: Illumina HiSeq 2500. TCR library preparation used molecular barcoding, with unique molecular identifiers applied to normalize quantification of the TCRbeta repertoire. TCRdb reran the public reads through fastp at Q25 and MiXCR, keeping productive beta chains. CDR3 protein sequences are deduplicated, and each keeps its most common genes and DNA. The sample records hundreds of thousands of distinct CDR3 sequences, roughly 17% of which are singletons. The ten largest clones represent roughly 27% of the sample.

General study outcomes and caveats: About two months after transplant, the apparently early recovery of alphabetaT-cell counts reportedly depended on just several hundred clones that had expanded rapidly and came from non-depleted graft cells. The frequencies of hyperexpanded clones fell over the following months, and after one year, T-cell counts and TCRbeta diversity were mostly attributed to newly produced T cells. In some patients, high TCRbeta diversity at day 60 was attributed to recipient T cells and intrathymic progenitors that had survived conditioning.

The chain links TRBV5-1 with TRBJ2-7; 7 bases in the middle match TRBD2. The sequencing used PBMCs, mostly from graft donor cells, collected 360 days after TCRalphabeta/CD19-depleted stem cell transplant. The TCR was taken from a boy under two years old who had a stem cell transplant for Wiskott-Aldrich syndrome, so the T cells may come from the graft donor. The CDR3 corresponds to CASSKNGLDTYEQYF. At the DNA level, the sequence is TGCGCCAGCAGCAAAAATGGACTAGATACCTACGAGCAGTACTTC.